The 8 T cell receptor beta chains in this list originate from one sample, sequenced in a study of CD8+CD57+ T cells in acquired aplastic anemia. Profiles of TCR beta VDJ and CDR3 were generated from a genomic DNA template. In TCRdb, the reads were re-called with MiXCR into one record per CDR3 protein. The sample records 130,000 or so distinct CDR3 sequences, less than 45% being singletons. The sequenced sample consisted of sorted CD4+, CD8+, or CD8+CD57+ T cells (not recorded which) from PBMCs. The receptor set was obtained from a human donor in good health, serving as a control.

The chain carries TRBV10-3 and TRBJ1-6; D gene uncertain. The germline V gene has CDR1 ENHRY and CDR2 SYGVKD. Trimming took off 2 bases at V and 9 bases at J, with 5 bases between the two ends. This CDR3 has 12 amino acids. In DNA, the CDR3 is TGTGCCATCAGTGAGGCCGGTTCACCCCTCCACTTT. Translation: CAISEAGSPLHF.

This clonotype was recorded at least ten times. This chain links TRBV30 with TRBJ1-2; D gene ambiguous. Germline V lookup: CDR1 GTSNPN, CDR2 SVGIG (reference sequence). Between the trimmed V and J ends, which lost 5 bases and 9 bases, there was a span of 13 bases. The CDR3 has 11 residues. CDR3 sequence (DNA): TGTGCCTGGGTTTCCTTACAGCGCTACACCTTC. It codes for CAWVSLQRYTF.

This clonotype was seen many times. This chain connects TRBV6-6 to TRBJ1-1, with D uncertain. Per germline, CDR1 MNHNY and CDR2 SVGAGI (reference sequence). The V end was cut by 4 bases, the J end by 1 base, with 10 bases between. This CDR3 is 14 amino acids long. The DNA for the CDR3 is TGTGCCAGCAGTTCTTGGGCAAGGAACACTGAAGCTTTCTTT. It yields the protein CASSSWARNTEAFF.

Concerning this clonotype itself: A much larger clone differs from this one at a single base, so this may be a read error. The gene calls are TRBV4-2 and TRBJ1-1; no clear D. The germline V and J ends were trimmed by 1 base and 1 base, with 13 bases remaining between them. The CDR3 is 16 amino acids. Germline V gene data show CDR1 as LGHNA and CDR2 as YNFKEQ. The chain's CDR3 is CASSQGLSAGNTEAFF. In DNA form, the CDR3 reads TGTGCCAGCAGCCAAGGACTCTCGGCGGGGAACACTGAAGCTTTCTTT.

The V gene is TRBV6-1, the J gene TRBJ1-1; perhaps TRBD1 as D (6 bases). The V and J ends lost 4 bases and 11 bases respectively, with 23 bases between them. In germline, CDR1 is MNHNS, CDR2 SASEGT. The CDR3 sequence is 15 residues long. As DNA, the CDR3 is TGTGCCAGCAGTGGTGCCGGGGCAGGGGTGCTGCTCGCTTTCTTT. Its translation is CASSGAGAGVLLAFF.

This clonotype has at least ten counts. This chain uses TRBV7-9 with TRBJ2-7; 9 positions match TRBD1. From germline, CDR1 is SEHNR and CDR2 FQNEAQ (reference sequence). With V trimmed by 4 bases and J by 7 bases, 8 bases remained unmatched. CDR3 length: 14 residues. The CDR3 reads CASSSGTGTGEQYF. DNA for the CDR3: TGTGCCAGCAGCTCCGGGACAGGGACGGGGGAGCAGTACTTC.

This clonotype was found a few times. V gene TRBV6-1 combines with J gene TRBJ1-1; a possible D gene is TRBD1 (6 bases). V was shortened by 4 bases and J by 7 bases, with 22 bases between the two germline ends. Germline CDR1 MNHNS, CDR2 SASEGT. CDR3 length: 16 residues. This CDR3 is CASSVRLGAGVGEAFF. The CDR3 DNA reads TGTGCCAGCAGTGTCCGACTTGGGGCAGGGGTGGGTGAAGCTTTCTTT.

The chain has TRBV7-3 and TRBJ2-5, with no clear D. The germline V gene has CDR1 SGHTA and CDR2 FQGTGA. The V gene lost 3 bases and the J gene lost 7 bases, with 6 bases spanning the gap. This CDR3 comprises 11 residues. The CDR3 reads CASSLFGTQYF. The CDR3 DNA reads as TGTGCCAGCAGCTTGTTTGGGACCCAGTACTTC.